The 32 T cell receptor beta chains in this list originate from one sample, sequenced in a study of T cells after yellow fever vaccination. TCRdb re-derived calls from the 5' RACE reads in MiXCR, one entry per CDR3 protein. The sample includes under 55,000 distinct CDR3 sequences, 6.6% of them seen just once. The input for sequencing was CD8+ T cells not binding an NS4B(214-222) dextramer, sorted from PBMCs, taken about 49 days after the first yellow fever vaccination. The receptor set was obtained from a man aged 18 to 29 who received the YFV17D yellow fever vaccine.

The CDR3, as DNA: TGCGCCAGCAGCCAAAGGGCGACAGGGCACTCTGGAAACACCATATATTTT. Translated, it gives CASSQRATGHSGNTIYF. V usage is TRBV4-1 and J usage is TRBJ1-3; 7 bases agree with TRBD1. Germline V lookup: CDR1 MGHRA, CDR2 YSYEKL. With 2 bases clipped from V and 0 bases from J, the junction kept 7 bases outside the gene matches. This CDR3 contains 17 residues.

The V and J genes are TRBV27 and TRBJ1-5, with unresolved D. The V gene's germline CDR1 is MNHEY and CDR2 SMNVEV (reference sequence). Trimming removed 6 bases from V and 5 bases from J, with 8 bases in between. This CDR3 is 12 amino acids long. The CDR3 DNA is TGTGCCAGCAGCCCTACCCATCAGCCCCAGCATTTT. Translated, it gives CASSPTHQPQHF.

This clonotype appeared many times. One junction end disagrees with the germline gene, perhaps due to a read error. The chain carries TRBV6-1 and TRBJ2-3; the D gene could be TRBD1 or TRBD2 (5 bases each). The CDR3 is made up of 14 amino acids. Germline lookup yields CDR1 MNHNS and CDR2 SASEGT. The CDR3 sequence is CASTEVWGTDTQYF. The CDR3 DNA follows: TGTGCCAGCACTGAAGTATGGGGGACAGATACGCAGTATTTT.

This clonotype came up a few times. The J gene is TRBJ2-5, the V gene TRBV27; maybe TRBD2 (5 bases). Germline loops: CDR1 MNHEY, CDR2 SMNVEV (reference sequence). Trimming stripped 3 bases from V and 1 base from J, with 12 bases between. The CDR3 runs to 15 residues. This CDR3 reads CASSFVREPQETQYF. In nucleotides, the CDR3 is TGTGCCAGCAGTTTTGTTAGGGAGCCCCAAGAGACCCAGTACTTC.

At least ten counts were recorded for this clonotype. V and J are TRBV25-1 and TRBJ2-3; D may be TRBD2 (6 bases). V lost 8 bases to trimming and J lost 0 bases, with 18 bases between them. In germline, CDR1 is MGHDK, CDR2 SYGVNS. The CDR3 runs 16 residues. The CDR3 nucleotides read TGTGCCAGCGGACCTACCCGGGGGACTAGCACAGATACGCAGTATTTT. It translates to CASGPTRGTSTDTQYF. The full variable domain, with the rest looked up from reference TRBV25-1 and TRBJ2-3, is EADIYQTPRYLVIGTGKKITLECSQTMGHDKMYWYQQDPGMELHLIHYSYGVNSTEKGDLSSESTVSRIRTEHFPLTLESARPSHTSQYLCASGPTRGTSTDTQYFGPGTRLTVL.

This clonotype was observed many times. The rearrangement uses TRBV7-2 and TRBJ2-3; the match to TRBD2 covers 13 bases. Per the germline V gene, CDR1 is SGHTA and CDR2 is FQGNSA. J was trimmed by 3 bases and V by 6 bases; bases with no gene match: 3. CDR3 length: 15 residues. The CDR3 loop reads CASRGLAGNTDTQYF. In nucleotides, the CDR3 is TGTGCCAGCAGGGGACTAGCGGGGAATACAGATACGCAGTATTTT.

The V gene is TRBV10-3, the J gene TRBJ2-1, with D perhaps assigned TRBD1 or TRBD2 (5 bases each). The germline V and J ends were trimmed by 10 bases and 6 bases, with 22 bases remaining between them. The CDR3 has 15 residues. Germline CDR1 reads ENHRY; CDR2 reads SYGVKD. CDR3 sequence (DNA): TGTGCCAATACTCCGGGACCTCCGAAAGGCAATGAGCAGTTCTTC. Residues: CANTPGPPKGNEQFF.

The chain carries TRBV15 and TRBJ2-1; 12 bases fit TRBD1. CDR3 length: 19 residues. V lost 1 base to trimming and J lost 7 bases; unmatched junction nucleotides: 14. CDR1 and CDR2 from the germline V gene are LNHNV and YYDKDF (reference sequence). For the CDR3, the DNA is TGTGCCACCAGCAGAGGCGGCGGGGCGGGACAGGGGGCTTGGAATGAGCAGTTCTTC. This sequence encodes CATSRGGGAGQGAWNEQFF.

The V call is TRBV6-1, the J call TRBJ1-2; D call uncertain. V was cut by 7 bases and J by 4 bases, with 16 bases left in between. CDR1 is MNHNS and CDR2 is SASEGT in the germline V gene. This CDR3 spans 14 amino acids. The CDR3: CASTHDKSSYGYTF. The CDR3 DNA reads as TGTGCCAGCACCCACGATAAATCCTCCTATGGCTACACCTTC.

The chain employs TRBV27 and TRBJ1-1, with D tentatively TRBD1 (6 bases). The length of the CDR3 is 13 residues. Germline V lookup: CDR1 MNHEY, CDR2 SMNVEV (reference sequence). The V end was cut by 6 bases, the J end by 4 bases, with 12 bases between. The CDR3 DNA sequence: TGTGCCAGCAGGCCAGGGGTTCTCACTGAAGCTTTCTTT. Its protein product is CASRPGVLTEAFF.

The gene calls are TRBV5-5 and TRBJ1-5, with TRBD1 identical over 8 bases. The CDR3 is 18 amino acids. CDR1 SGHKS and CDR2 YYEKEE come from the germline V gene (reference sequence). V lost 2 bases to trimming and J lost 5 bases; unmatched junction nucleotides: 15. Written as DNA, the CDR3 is TGTGCCAGCAGCTTCGGGCTTTCCGGGACAGGAGTACATCAGCCCCAGCATTTT. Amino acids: CASSFGLSGTGVHQPQHF.

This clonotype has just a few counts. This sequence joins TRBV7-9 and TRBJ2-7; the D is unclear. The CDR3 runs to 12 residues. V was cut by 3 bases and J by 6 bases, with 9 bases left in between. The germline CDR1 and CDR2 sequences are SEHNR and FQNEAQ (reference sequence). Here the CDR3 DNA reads TGTGCCAGCAGCTTCGCGATCGGCGAGCAGTACTTC. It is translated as CASSFAIGEQYF.

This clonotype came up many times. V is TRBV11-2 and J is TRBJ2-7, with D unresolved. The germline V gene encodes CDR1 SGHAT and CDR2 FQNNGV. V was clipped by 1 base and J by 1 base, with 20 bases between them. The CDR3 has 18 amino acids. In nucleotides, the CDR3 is TGTGCCAGCAGCTTAGGTACTCGACTCACCCTCCCTTCCTACGAGCAGTACTTC. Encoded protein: CASSLGTRLTLPSYEQYF.

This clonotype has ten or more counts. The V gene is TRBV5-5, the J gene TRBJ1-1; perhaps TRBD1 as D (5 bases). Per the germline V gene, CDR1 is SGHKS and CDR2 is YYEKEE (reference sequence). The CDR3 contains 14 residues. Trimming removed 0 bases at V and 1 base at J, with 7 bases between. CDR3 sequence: CASSLGGRNTEAFF. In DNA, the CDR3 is TGTGCCAGCAGCTTGGGGGGCAGGAACACTGAAGCTTTCTTT.

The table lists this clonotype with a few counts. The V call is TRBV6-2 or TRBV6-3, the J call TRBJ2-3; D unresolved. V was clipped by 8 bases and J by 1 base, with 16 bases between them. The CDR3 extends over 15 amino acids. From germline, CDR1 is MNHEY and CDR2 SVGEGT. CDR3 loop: CASYKRWQGTDTQYF. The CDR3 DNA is TGTGCCAGCTATAAAAGGTGGCAGGGCACAGATACGCAGTATTTT.

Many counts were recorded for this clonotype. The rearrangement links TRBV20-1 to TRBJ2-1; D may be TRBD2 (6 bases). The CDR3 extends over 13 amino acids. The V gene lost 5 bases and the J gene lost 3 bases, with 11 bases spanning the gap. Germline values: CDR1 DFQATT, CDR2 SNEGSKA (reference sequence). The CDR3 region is CSAPQGLYNEQFF. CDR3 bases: TGCAGTGCTCCCCAGGGACTCTACAATGAGCAGTTCTTC.

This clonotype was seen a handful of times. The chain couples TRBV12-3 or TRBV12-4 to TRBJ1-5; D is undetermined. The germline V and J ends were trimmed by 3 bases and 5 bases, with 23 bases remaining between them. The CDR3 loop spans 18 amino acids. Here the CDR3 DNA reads TGTGCCAGCAGTTTCATGCTTCTCAGTGAGAAGGTGGATCAGCCCCAGCATTTT. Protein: CASSFMLLSEKVDQPQHF.

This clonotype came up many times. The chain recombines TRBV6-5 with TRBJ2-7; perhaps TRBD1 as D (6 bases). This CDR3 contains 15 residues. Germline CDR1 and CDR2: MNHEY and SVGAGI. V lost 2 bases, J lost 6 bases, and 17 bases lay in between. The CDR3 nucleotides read TGTGCCAGCAGTTACGTTTCAGGGGCCTTGAGCGAGCAGTACTTC. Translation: CASSYVSGALSEQYF.

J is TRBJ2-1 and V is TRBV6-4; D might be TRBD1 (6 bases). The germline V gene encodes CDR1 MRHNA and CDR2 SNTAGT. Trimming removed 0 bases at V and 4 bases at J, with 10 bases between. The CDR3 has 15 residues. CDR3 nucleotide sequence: TGTGCCAGCAGTGACTCTTTCAGGGGTTACAATGAGCAGTTCTTC. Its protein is CASSDSFRGYNEQFF.

The CDR3 DNA follows: TGTGCCAGCAGCTTCGGGCCTGGGGCCAACGTCCTGACTTTC. Translation: CASSFGPGANVLTF. V usage is TRBV5-4 and J usage is TRBJ2-6; D is uncertain. The CDR3 loop spans 14 amino acids. From germline, CDR1 is SGHNT and CDR2 YYREEE (reference sequence). V shed 2 bases and J shed 2 bases, with 5 bases lying between them.

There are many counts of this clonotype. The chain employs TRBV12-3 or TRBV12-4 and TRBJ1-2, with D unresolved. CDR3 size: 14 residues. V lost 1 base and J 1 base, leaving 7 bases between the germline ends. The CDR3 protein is CASSLGVHNYGYTF. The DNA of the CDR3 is TGTGCCAGCAGTTTAGGGGTCCATAACTATGGCTACACCTTC.

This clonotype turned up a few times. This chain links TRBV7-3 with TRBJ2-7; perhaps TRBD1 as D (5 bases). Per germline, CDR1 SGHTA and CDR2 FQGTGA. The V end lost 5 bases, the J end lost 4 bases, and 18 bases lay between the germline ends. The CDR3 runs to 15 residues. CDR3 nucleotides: TGTGCCAGCAGCCCATTCGTAGGGGAAGCTTACGAGCAGTACTTC. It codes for CASSPFVGEAYEQYF. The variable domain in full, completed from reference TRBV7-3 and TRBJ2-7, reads GAGVSQTPSNKVTEKGKYVELRCDPISGHTALYWYRQSLGQGPEFLIYFQGTGAADDSGLPNDRFFAVRPEGSVSTLKIQRTERGDSAVYLCASSPFVGEAYEQYFGPGTRLTVT.

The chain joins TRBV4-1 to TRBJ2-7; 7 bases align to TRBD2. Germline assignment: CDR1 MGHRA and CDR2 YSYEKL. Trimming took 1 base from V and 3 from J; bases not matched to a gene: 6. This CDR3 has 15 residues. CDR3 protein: CASSQVGGNFYEQYF. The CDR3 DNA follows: TGCGCCAGCAGCCAAGTGGGGGGGAACTTCTACGAGCAGTACTTC.

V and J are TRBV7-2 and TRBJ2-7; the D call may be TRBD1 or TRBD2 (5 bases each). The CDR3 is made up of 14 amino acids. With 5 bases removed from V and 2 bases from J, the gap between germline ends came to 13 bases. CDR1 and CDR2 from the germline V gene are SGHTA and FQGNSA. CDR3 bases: TGTGCCAGCAGCCCAACAGGAGGCCCCTACGAGCAGTACTTC. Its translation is CASSPTGGPYEQYF.

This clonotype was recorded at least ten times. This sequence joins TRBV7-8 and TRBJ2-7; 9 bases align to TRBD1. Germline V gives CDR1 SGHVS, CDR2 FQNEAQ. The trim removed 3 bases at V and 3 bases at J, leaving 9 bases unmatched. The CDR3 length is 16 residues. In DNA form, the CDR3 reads TGTGCCAGCAGCTTGAGCTCCGGGACAGGGAACTACGAGCAGTACTTC. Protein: CASSLSSGTGNYEQYF.

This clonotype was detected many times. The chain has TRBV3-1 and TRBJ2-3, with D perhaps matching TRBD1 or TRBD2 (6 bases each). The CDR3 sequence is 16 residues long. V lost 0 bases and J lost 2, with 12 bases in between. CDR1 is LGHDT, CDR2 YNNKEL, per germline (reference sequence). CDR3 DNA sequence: TGTGCCAGCAGCCAAGATAGGGGGGCGGACACAGATACGCAGTATTTT. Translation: CASSQDRGADTDTQYF.

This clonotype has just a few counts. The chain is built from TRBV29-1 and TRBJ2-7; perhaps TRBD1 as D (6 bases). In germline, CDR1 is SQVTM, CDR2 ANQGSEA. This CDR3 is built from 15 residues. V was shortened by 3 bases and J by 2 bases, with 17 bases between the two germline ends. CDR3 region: CSVEIPGQQTYEQYF. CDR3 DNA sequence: TGCAGCGTTGAGATCCCGGGACAACAGACCTACGAGCAGTACTTC.

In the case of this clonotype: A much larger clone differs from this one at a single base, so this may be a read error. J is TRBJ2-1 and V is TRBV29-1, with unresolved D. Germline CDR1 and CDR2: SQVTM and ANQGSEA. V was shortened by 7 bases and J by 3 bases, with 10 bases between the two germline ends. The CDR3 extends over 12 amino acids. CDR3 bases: TGCAGCGCTGCGGCCCTCTACAATGAGCAGTTCTTC. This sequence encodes CSAAALYNEQFF.

CDR3 coding DNA: TGTGCCAGCAAGCTATACACTGAAGCTTTCTTT. Residues: CASKLYTEAFF. The chain is built from TRBV28 and TRBJ1-1; D uncertain. With 7 bases removed from V and 3 bases from J, the gap between germline ends came to 6 bases. This CDR3 spans 11 amino acids. Germline assignment: CDR1 MDHEN and CDR2 SYDVKM.

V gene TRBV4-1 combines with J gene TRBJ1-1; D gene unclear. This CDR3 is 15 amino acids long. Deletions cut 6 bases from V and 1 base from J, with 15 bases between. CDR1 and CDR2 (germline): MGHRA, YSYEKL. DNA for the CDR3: TGCGCCAGCAGTCACCTTGACCTGGGGAACACTGAAGCTTTCTTT. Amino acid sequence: CASSHLDLGNTEAFF.

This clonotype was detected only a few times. CDR3 loop: CASSQKQGSYEQYF. The CDR3 bases are TGCGCCAGCAGCCAAAAGCAGGGTTCCTACGAGCAGTACTTC. J is TRBJ2-7 and V is TRBV4-1; weak D call: TRBD1 (5 bases). Germline CDR1 reads MGHRA; CDR2 reads YSYEKL. V lost 2 bases and J lost 1, with 9 bases in between. CDR3 size: 14 residues.

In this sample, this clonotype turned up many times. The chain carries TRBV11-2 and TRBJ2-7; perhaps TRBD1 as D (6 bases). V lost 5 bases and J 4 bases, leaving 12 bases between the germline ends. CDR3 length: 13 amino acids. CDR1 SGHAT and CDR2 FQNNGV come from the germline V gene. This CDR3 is CASSLTGPYEQYF. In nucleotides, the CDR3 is TGTGCCAGCAGCCTAACAGGGCCTTACGAGCAGTACTTC.